These T cell receptor beta chains were read from a single sample in a study of blood T cell repertoires in COVID-19. Generated by immunoSEQ multiplex PCR, the TCRdb table keeps only in-frame clones and is missing some. This sample has fewer than 300,000 clones, with approximately 90% found just once. Sample: peripheral blood. These receptors all come from a woman aged 25 to 39 with COVID-19, enrolled during active disease. Each CDR3 is given with its conserved first and last residue. D genes are given only for firm matches. Rows give clone size only sometimes, using once, few, many, or a class for an expanded clone.

cdr3_nt: TGCGCCAGCAGTGACTCCCACACTGAAGCTTTCTTT
cdr3_aa: CASSDSHTEAFF
v_call: TRBV10-2
d_call: NA
j_call: TRBJ1-1
clone_size: once

cdr3_nt: TGTGCCAGCAGTGACGAGCCCTCTGGAAACACCATATATTTT
cdr3_aa: CASSDEPSGNTIYF
v_call: TRBV2
d_call: NA
j_call: TRBJ1-3
clone_size: NA

cdr3_nt: TGTGCCAGCTCACCCGATGCAGGGCCCGGGGAGCTGTTTTTT
cdr3_aa: CASSPDAGPGELFF
v_call: TRBV18
d_call: NA
j_call: TRBJ2-2
clone_size: NA

cdr3_nt: TGCGCCAGCAGCCAAGATTACACTAGCGGGAGAAAGACCCAGTACTTC
cdr3_aa: CASSQDYTSGRKTQYF
v_call: TRBV4-1
d_call: TRBD2
j_call: TRBJ2-5
clone_size: NA

cdr3_nt: TGTGCCAGCAGCCAAGGAGGCGGGAGGGCGTTGGAGACCCAGTACTTC
cdr3_aa: CASSQGGGRALETQYF
v_call: TRBV3-1/TRBV3-2
d_call: TRBD2
j_call: TRBJ2-5
clone_size: NA

cdr3_nt: TGTGCCAGCAGTGAAACGAGCGGGAGGGCCGATGAGCAGTTCTTC
cdr3_aa: CASSETSGRADEQFF
v_call: TRBV6-1
d_call: TRBD2
j_call: TRBJ2-1
clone_size: NA

cdr3_nt: TGTGCCACCAGTGATTGGACAGGGCCCGAGCAGTACTTC
cdr3_aa: CATSDWTGPEQYF
v_call: TRBV24-1
d_call: TRBD1
j_call: TRBJ2-7
clone_size: NA

cdr3_nt: TGTGCCAGCCATTTGCCCGGGACAGGCAGATTAGGCTACACCTTC
cdr3_aa: CASHLPGTGRLGYTF
v_call: TRBV2
d_call: TRBD1
j_call: TRBJ1-2
clone_size: once

cdr3_nt: TGTGCCAGCAGCTCCGAGACAGGGTGGGTGGGTGGAAACACCATATATTTT
cdr3_aa: CASSSETGWVGGNTIYF
v_call: TRBV5-6
d_call: TRBD1
j_call: TRBJ1-3
clone_size: NA

cdr3_nt: TGTGCCAGTAGTATAGGTCGCGGATTGTACCAAGAGACCCAGTACTTC
cdr3_aa: CASSIGRGLYQETQYF
v_call: TRBV19
d_call: NA
j_call: TRBJ2-5
clone_size: NA

cdr3_nt: TGTGCCAGCAGCTCACCGGGACAGGGGTGGAATGGCTACACCTTC
cdr3_aa: CASSSPGQGWNGYTF
v_call: TRBV7-9
d_call: TRBD1
j_call: TRBJ1-2
clone_size: NA

cdr3_nt: TGCGCCAGCAGCTTGAATGGGCCGGGGAAGGACTACGAGCAGTACTTC
cdr3_aa: CASSLNGPGKDYEQYF
v_call: TRBV5-1
d_call: NA
j_call: TRBJ2-7
clone_size: once

cdr3_nt: TGTGCCAGTAGTCTGACAGCCTTCAATCAGCCCCAGCATTTT
cdr3_aa: CASSLTAFNQPQHF
v_call: TRBV19
d_call: NA
j_call: TRBJ1-5
clone_size: few

cdr3_nt: TGTGCCAGTAGTCCCCAGGGGGCCACCTACGAGCAGTACTTC
cdr3_aa: CASSPQGATYEQYF
v_call: TRBV19
d_call: TRBD1
j_call: TRBJ2-7
clone_size: NA

cdr3_nt: TGTGCCAGTAGTATTGGACAGTTTAATGAAAAACTGTTTTTT
cdr3_aa: CASSIGQFNEKLFF
v_call: TRBV19
d_call: NA
j_call: TRBJ1-4
clone_size: NA

cdr3_nt: TGTGCCAGTAGTGTGACCAGGGGGGCCAATCAGCCCCAGCATTTT
cdr3_aa: CASSVTRGANQPQHF
v_call: TRBV19
d_call: TRBD1
j_call: TRBJ1-5
clone_size: NA

cdr3_nt: TGTGCCAGCTTCTCGATGGGGGCGGGCGGCTACACCTTC
cdr3_aa: CASFSMGAGGYTF
v_call: TRBV6-5
d_call: NA
j_call: TRBJ1-2
clone_size: NA

cdr3_nt: TGTGCCAGCGGCGACAGGGCTAGCTCCTATAATTCACCCCTCCACTTT
cdr3_aa: CASGDRASSYNSPLHF
v_call: TRBV27
d_call: TRBD1
j_call: TRBJ1-6
clone_size: NA

cdr3_nt: TGCGCCAGCAGCTTGGCCGTTGGAGGAGGGGAGACCCAGTACTTC
cdr3_aa: CASSLAVGGGETQYF
v_call: TRBV5-1
d_call: NA
j_call: TRBJ2-5
clone_size: NA

cdr3_nt: TGTGCCAGCAGTTTTGGTGGACCCAGGACAGGGTGGTTCGGGGAGACCCAGTACTTC
cdr3_aa: CASSFGGPRTGWFGETQYF
v_call: TRBV27
d_call: TRBD1
j_call: TRBJ2-5
clone_size: NA

cdr3_nt: TGTGCCAGTAGTAGGGGACTCCCTGGCGCTCAGTTCTTC
cdr3_aa: CASSRGLPGAQFF
v_call: TRBV19
d_call: NA
j_call: TRBJ2-1
clone_size: NA

cdr3_nt: TGTGCCAGCAGCTTAGAACCGGGACAAGACACCGGGGAGCTGTTTTTT
cdr3_aa: CASSLEPGQDTGELFF
v_call: TRBV7-6
d_call: NA
j_call: TRBJ2-2
clone_size: NA

cdr3_nt: TGTGCCAGCAGCTTCTTACAGGGCTACGAGCAGTACTTC
cdr3_aa: CASSFLQGYEQYF
v_call: TRBV5-4
d_call: NA
j_call: TRBJ2-7
clone_size: once

cdr3_nt: TGTGCCAGCAGCGTAGCAGGGGAAAGCCCCTACGAGCAGTACTTC
cdr3_aa: CASSVAGESPYEQYF
v_call: TRBV9
d_call: NA
j_call: TRBJ2-7
clone_size: NA

cdr3_nt: TGTGCCAGCAGCCAAGAGATTGGGGCAGAGTACGAGCAGTACTTC
cdr3_aa: CASSQEIGAEYEQYF
v_call: TRBV4-2
d_call: NA
j_call: TRBJ2-7
clone_size: NA

cdr3_nt: TGTGCCAGCAGCTTATGGGCAGAAGAGACCCAGTACTTC
cdr3_aa: CASSLWAEETQYF
v_call: TRBV7-9
d_call: NA
j_call: TRBJ2-5
clone_size: NA

cdr3_nt: TGTGCCATCAGTGAGAGCTGGGAAGCTTTCTTT
cdr3_aa: CAISESWEAFF
v_call: TRBV10-3
d_call: NA
j_call: TRBJ1-1
clone_size: NA

cdr3_nt: TGTGCCAGCAGCCCTACCACCCGGGGAACAGATACGCAGTATTTT
cdr3_aa: CASSPTTRGTDTQYF
v_call: TRBV9
d_call: NA
j_call: TRBJ2-3
clone_size: NA

cdr3_nt: TGTGCCATCAAACAGGGGGGGGACACTGAAGCTTTCTTT
cdr3_aa: CAIKQGGDTEAFF
v_call: TRBV10-3
d_call: TRBD1
j_call: TRBJ1-1
clone_size: NA

cdr3_nt: TGTGCCAGCAGCTTGGTCGGGAGTCACTTC
cdr3_aa: CASSLVGSHF
v_call: TRBV5-8
d_call: NA
j_call: TRBJ2-7
clone_size: NA

cdr3_nt: TGTGCCAGCCGGGACAGCATCGGAACAAATTCACCCCTCCACTTT
cdr3_aa: CASRDSIGTNSPLHF
v_call: TRBV28
d_call: TRBD1
j_call: TRBJ1-6
clone_size: NA

cdr3_nt: TGTGCCAGCAGTTTCAGGGACAGTAGCAATCAGCCCCAGCATTTT
cdr3_aa: CASSFRDSSNQPQHF
v_call: TRBV28
d_call: TRBD1
j_call: TRBJ1-5
clone_size: NA